A single sample gave rise to the 5 T cell receptor beta chains below, sequenced in a study of graft-versus-host responses after intestinal transplantation. For these receptors, no antigen is known. TCRdb keeps only in-frame clones here, not all; method: immunoSEQ multiplex PCR. The table includes approximately 49,000 clones, about 89% detected once. Sequences were derived from unstimulated CD4+ T cells sorted from spleen or lymph node cells, sampled before transplant. The source of these receptors is a human donor who was the organ donor for an intestinal transplant.

CDR3 DNA: TGTGCCAGCAGTGAATTCCAGGGGCAGTACTTC. Translating gives CASSEFQGQYF. This chain uses TRBV6-1 with TRBJ2-7; D is perhaps TRBD1 (5 bases). The CDR3 consists of 11 residues. The ends were cut back, 2 bases at V and 9 bases at J, with 8 bases in the middle. The germline V gene has CDR1 MNHNS and CDR2 SASEGT.

This chain uses TRBV4-1 with TRBJ1-2; TRBD1 agrees at 8 bases. The CDR3 extends over 18 amino acids. Trimming took 0 bases from V and 3 from J; bases not matched to a gene: 12. Germline values: CDR1 MGHRA, CDR2 YSYEKL. CDR3 sequence: CASSQEDRVLRQDYGYTF. CDR3 bases: TGCGCCAGCAGCCAAGAGGACAGGGTCCTCCGGCAGGACTATGGCTACACCTTC.

This clone came up once. The chain uses TRBV6-4 and TRBJ2-3, with D perhaps matching TRBD2 (6 bases). V dropped 6 bases and J dropped 2 bases, with 12 bases sitting between them. The germline gives CDR1 MRHNA, CDR2 SNTAGT. CDR3 size: 14 residues. The CDR3 loop reads CASRRASDTDTQYF. Here the CDR3 DNA reads TGTGCCAGCAGGCGGGCTAGCGACACAGATACGCAGTATTTT.

The chain uses TRBV28 and TRBJ2-3; D is uncertain. V was clipped by 5 bases and J by 2 bases, with 8 bases between them. From germline, CDR1 is MDHEN and CDR2 SYDVKM. The CDR3 runs 13 residues. Here the CDR3 DNA reads TGTGCCAGCAGTGGCCAGTACACAGATACGCAGTATTTT. This sequence encodes CASSGQYTDTQYF.

The J gene is TRBJ2-2, the V gene TRBV10-3; 7 bases agree with TRBD1. V shed 5 bases, J shed 0 bases, and the junction held 6 bases outside the gene matches. The CDR3 runs to 16 residues. Germline CDR1 is ENHRY and CDR2 is SYGVKD. DNA for the CDR3: TGTGCCATCAGTTCACAGGGGTTGCCGAACACCGGGGAGCTGTTTTTT. It specifies CAISSQGLPNTGELFF.